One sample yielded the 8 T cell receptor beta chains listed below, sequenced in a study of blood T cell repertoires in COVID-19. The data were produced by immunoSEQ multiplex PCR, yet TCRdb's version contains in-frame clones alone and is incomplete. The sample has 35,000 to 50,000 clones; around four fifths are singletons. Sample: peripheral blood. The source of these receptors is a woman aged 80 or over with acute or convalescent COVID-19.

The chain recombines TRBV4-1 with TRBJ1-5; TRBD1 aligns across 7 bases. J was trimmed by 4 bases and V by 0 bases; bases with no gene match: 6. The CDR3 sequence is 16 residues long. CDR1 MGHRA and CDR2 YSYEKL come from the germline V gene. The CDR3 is CASSQEGTVANQPQHF. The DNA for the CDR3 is TGCGCCAGCAGCCAAGAAGGGACAGTCGCTAATCAGCCCCAGCATTTT.

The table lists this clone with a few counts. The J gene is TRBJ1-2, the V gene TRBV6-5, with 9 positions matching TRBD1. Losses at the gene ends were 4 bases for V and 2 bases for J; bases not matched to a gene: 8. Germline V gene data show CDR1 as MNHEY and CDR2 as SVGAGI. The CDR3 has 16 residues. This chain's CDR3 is CASSFETGGLNYGYTF. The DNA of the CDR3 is TGTGCCAGCAGTTTCGAGACAGGGGGATTAAACTATGGCTACACCTTC.

This CDR3 is CSVVQGTYEQYF. The DNA for the CDR3 is TGCAGCGTTGTTCAGGGGACCTACGAGCAGTACTTC. The chain couples TRBV29-1 to TRBJ2-7; tentative D call: TRBD1 (6 bases). V dropped 4 bases and J dropped 2 bases, with 9 bases sitting between them. The length of the CDR3 is 12 residues. Germline V gene data show CDR1 as SQVTM and CDR2 as ANQGSEA.

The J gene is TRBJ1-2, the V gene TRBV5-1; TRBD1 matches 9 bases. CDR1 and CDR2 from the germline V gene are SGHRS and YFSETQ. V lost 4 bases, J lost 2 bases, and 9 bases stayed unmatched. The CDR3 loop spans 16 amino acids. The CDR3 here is CASSQRTGTGNYGYTF. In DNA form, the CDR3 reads TGCGCCAGCAGCCAGAGAACCGGGACAGGGAACTATGGCTACACCTTC.

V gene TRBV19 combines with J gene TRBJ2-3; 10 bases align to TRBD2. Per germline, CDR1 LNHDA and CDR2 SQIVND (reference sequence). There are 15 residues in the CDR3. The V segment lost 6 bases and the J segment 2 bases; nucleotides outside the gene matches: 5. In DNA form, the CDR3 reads TGTGCCAGTAGAGCGGGGGGGCGATCCACAGATACGCAGTATTTT. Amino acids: CASRAGGRSTDTQYF.

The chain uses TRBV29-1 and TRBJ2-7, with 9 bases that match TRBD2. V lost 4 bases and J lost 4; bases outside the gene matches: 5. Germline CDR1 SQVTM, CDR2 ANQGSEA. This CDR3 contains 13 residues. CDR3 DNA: TGCAGCGTTGCCTCAGCGGGGGGATACGAGCAGTACTTC. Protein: CSVASAGGYEQYF.

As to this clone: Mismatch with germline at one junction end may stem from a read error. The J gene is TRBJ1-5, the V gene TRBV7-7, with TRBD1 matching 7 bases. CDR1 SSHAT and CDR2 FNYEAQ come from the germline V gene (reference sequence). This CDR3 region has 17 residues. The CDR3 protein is CASSPIKEQGNDQPQHF. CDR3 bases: TGTGCTAGCAGTCCGATAAAAGAACAGGGGAATGATCAGCCCCAGCATTTT.

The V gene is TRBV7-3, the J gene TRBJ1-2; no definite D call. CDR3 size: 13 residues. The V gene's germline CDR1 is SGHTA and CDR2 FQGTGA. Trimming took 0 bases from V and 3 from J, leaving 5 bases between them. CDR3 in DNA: TGTGCCAGCAGCTTAACAGGAGACTATGGCTACACCTTC. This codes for CASSLTGDYGYTF.